This TCR beta chain emerged from a study of identical twins. Study findings and constraints: Twins' excess sharing was less marked for out-of-frame beta sequences. The study found excess low generation probability among twin-shared out-of-frame alpha sequences.

This clonotype occurred a few times. What it binds is unknown. TCRdb fed the 5' RACE reads into MiXCR, producing one record per CDR3 protein. This table has fewer than 900,000 distinct CDR3 sequences, 21% appearing once. The CDR3 is made up of 14 amino acids. CDR1 and CDR2 from the germline V gene are SNHLY and FYNNEI. J gave up 7 bases and V 7 bases, and 10 bases lay outside the gene matches. The same sample was also used in a study of T cells expressing NK-cell markers. That work contributes: Sorted CD3+CD56+NKG2C+, CD3+CD56+NKG2C- and CD3+CD56-NKG2C+ T-cell subsets were beta-chain profiled. An anti-gamma-delta TCR antibody was added in several experiments. It restricted sorting to alpha-beta TCR-expressing T cells.

The clonotype originates from a woman under 30 in good health. Sequencing was done on a sample of PBMCs. This chain uses TRBV2 with TRBJ2-1; 7 positions agree with TRBD2. The CDR3 loop is CASKAGVVSNEQFF. Here the CDR3 DNA reads TGTGCCAGCAAGGCGGGAGTAGTCTCGAATGAGCAGTTCTTC.